This T cell receptor (beta chain) was captured by sequencing in a study of T cell repertoires in ileal Crohn's disease. Study results and limitations: Compared with CD4 T cells, sorted CD8 cells carried more expanded clones. Clonality above 26.8% at surgery always came with endoscopic recurrence.

The CDR3 is 17 amino acids. J lost 5 bases, V lost 4 bases, and 13 bases had no gene match. Germline V gene sequence: CDR1 SGHNT, CDR2 YYREEE (reference sequence). Roughly 500 nanograms of biopsy DNA per sample underwent TCRB immunosequencing. Using immunoSEQ multiplex PCR, the repertoire was profiled, and TCRdb retains in-frame clones only, with some absent. This sample has about 17,000 clones, with about 60% found just once. This clone is medium-sized in the sample. The antigen remains unidentified. The gene calls are TRBV5-4 and TRBJ2-2; 8 nucleotides match TRBD2. The receptor's source is an adult with Crohn's disease. The specimen was ileal tissue. The CDR3 loop is CASSPSLADARTGELFF. The DNA of the CDR3 is TGTGCCAGCAGCCCCTCACTAGCGGACGCGAGGACCGGGGAGCTGTTTTTT.